This T cell receptor beta chain comes out of a study of shared clonotypes between healthy human individuals. Germline loops: CDR1 SNHLY, CDR2 FYNNEI. Between the trimmed V and J ends, which lost 7 bases and 2 bases, there was a span of 9 bases. The CDR3 runs 13 residues. Using immunoSEQ multiplex PCR, the repertoire was profiled, and TCRdb retains in-frame clones only, with some absent. The sample holds around 2.5 million clones, 93% seen once. The genes are TRBV2 and TRBJ1-5; the D is unclear. The source material was naive CD4+ T cells from PBMCs. Subset specified: CD45RA+ positively selected. The source is a man aged 18 to 29 in good health. Some clones in this sample may be carry-over from other donors' samples. Here the CDR3 reads CASKGRGNQPQHF. For the CDR3, the DNA is TGTGCCAGCAAGGGTCGGGGCAATCAGCCCCAGCATTTT.